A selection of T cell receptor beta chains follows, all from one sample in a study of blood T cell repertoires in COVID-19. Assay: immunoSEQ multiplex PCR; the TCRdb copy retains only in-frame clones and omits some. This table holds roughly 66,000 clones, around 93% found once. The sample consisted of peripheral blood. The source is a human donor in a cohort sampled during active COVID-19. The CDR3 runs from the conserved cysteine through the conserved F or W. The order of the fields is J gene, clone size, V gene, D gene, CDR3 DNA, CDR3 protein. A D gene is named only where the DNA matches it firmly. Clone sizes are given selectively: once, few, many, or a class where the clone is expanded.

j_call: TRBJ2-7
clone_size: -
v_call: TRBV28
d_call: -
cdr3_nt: TGTGCCAGCAGTTTGGCGGACAGTATGAGCTCCTACGAGCAGTACTTC
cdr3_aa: CASSLADSMSSYEQYF

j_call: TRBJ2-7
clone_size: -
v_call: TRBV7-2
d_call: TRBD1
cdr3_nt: TGTGCCAGCAGTCAAACCTGGACAGGGACTGTCTACGAGCAGTACTTC
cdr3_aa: CASSQTWTGTVYEQYF

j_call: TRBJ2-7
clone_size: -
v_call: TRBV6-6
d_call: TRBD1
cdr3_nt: TGTTCCACCCGGGGACAGCAGCTCTACGAGCAGTACTTC
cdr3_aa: CSTRGQQLYEQYF

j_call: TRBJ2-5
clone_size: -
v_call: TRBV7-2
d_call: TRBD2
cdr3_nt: TGTGCCAGCAGCTTAGGACTAGCGGGACAAGAGACCCAGTACTTC
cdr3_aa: CASSLGLAGQETQYF

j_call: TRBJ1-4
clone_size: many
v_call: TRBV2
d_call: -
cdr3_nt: TGTGCCAGCAGTAGACAGGAAAAACTGTTTTTT
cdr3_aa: CASSRQEKLFF

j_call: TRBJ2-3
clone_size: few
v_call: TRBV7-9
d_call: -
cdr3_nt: TGTGCCAGCAGCTTAGCGTTCAGCGACTTCACCACAGATACGCAGTATTTT
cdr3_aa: CASSLAFSDFTTDTQYF

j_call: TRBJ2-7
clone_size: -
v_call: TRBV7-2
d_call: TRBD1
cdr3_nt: TGTGCCAGCAGCTTAGTGGACAGGGGGCTCTACGAGCAGTACTTC
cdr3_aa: CASSLVDRGLYEQYF

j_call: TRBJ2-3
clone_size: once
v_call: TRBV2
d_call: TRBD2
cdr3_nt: TGTGCCAGCAGTACAGGACTAGTAAGCACAGATACGCAGTATTTT
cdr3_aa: CASSTGLVSTDTQYF

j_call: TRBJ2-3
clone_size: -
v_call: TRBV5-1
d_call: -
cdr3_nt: TGCGCCAGCAGCACAACAGGGAGCACAGATACGCAGTATTTT
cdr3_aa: CASSTTGSTDTQYF

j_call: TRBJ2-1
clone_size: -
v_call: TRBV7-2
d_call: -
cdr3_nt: TGTGCCAGCAGCCCAAACTCAGGCGATAGCTCCTACAATGAGCAGTTCTTC
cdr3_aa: CASSPNSGDSSYNEQFF

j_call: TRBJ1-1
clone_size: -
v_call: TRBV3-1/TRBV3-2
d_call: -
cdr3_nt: TGTGCCAGCAGCCAAGATGGAAGGGGAGGTACTGAAGCTTTCTTT
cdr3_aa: CASSQDGRGGTEAFF

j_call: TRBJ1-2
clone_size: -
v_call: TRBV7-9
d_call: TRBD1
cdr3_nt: TGTGCCAGCAGCACCAAGCAGGGGGCGCAGGAAGGCTACACCTTC
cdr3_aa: CASSTKQGAQEGYTF

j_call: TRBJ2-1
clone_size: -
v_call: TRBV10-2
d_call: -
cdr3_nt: TGCGCCAGCAGTGAACAGGGACCGCTTTCCGAGCAGTTCTTC
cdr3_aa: CASSEQGPLSEQFF

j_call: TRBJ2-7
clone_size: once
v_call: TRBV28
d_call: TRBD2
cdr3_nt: TGTGCCAGCACGAGCGGGGCCTCTATCGAGCAGTACTTC
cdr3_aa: CASTSGASIEQYF

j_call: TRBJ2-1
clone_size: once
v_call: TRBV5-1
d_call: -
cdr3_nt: TGCGCCAGCAGCTTGAGTAGGGGTGCGGGAACCTACAATGAGCAGTTCTTC
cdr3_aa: CASSLSRGAGTYNEQFF

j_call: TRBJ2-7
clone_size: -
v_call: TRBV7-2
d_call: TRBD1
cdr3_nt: TGTGCCAGCAAACCCCCGGACAGGACCTACGAGCAGTACTTC
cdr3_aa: CASKPPDRTYEQYF

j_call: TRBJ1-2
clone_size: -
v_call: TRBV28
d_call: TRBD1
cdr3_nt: TGTGCCAGCAGTTTATTTGCCGATGACAGGGATGGGTATGGCTACACCTTC
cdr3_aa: CASSLFADDRDGYGYTF

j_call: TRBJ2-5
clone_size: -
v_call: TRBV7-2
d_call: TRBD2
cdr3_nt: TGTGCCAGCAGCTCCTCTAGCGGGAGTAGGGAGACCCAGTACTTC
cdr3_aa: CASSSSSGSRETQYF

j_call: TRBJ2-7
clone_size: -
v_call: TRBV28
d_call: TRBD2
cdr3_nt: TGTGCCAGCAGCACGGGACTAGCGGGAGGGATGAACGAGCAGTACTTC
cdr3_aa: CASSTGLAGGMNEQYF

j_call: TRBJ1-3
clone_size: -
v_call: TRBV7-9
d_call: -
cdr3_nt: TGTGCCAGCAGCCATTCTGGAAACACCATATATTTT
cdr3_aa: CASSHSGNTIYF

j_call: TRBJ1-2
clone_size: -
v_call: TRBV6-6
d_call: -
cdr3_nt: TGTGCCAGCGGGGGCAGGGACCTTTATGGCTACACCTTC
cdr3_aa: CASGGRDLYGYTF

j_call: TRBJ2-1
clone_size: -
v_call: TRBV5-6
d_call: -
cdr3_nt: TGTGCCAGCAGCGTACTCAGGGACTCGACGTACAATGAGCAGTTCTTC
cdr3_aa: CASSVLRDSTYNEQFF

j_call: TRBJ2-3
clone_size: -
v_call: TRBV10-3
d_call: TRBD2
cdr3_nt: TGTGCCATCAGGGGACTAGCGGGGGGGGAAGATACGCAGTATTTT
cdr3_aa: CAIRGLAGGEDTQYF

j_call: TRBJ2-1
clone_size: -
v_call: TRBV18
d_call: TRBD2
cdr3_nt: TGTGCCAGCTCACTACTAGCGGGAGTAAGGAATGAGCAGTTCTTC
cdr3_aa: CASSLLAGVRNEQFF

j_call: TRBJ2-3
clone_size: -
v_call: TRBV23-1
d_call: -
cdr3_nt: TGCGCCAGCAGTCTGGGCAGCACAGATACGCAGTATTTT
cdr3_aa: CASSLGSTDTQYF

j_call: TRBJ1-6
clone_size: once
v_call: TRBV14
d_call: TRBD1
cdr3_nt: TGTGCCAGCAGCTCGAGGACAGGGAATTCACCCCTCCACTTT
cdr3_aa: CASSSRTGNSPLHF

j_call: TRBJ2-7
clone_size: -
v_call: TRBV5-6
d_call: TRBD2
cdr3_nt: TGTGCCAGCAGCTTGGTTAGCGGGAGCCGCGAGCAGTACTTC
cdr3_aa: CASSLVSGSREQYF

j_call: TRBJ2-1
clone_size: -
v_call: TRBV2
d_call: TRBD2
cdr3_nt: TGTGCCAGCAGACCAGGACTAGCCCACCCGGGATATGAGCAGTTCTTC
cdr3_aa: CASRPGLAHPGYEQFF

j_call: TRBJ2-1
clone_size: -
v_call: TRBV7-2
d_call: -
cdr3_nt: TGTGCCAGCAGCTCCATTAATGAGCAGTTCTTC
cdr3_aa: CASSSINEQFF

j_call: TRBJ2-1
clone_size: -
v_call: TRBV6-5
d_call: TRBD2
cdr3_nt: TGTGCCAGCTCTAGCGGGGGGGCCGGATCCGGTGAGCAGTTCTTC
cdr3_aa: CASSSGGAGSGEQFF

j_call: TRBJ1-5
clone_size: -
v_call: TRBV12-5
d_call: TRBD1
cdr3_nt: TGTGCTAGTGGCAAGGGACAGGGGAACAATCAGCCCCAGCATTTT
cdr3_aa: CASGKGQGNNQPQHF

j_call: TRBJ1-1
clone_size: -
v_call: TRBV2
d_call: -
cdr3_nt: TGTGCCAGCAGTGAAGAACAGGGCAGCAACATGAACACTGAAGCTTTCTTT
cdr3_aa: CASSEEQGSNMNTEAFF

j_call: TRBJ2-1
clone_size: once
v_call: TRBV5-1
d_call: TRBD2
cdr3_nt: TGCGCCAGCAGCTTGGGGGCAGGGAGGGATGAGCAGTTCTTC
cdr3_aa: CASSLGAGRDEQFF

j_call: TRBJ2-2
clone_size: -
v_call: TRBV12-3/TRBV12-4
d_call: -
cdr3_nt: TGTGCCAGCAGCTTAAGTTCTCAGGGGGAGCTGTTTTTT
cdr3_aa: CASSLSSQGELFF

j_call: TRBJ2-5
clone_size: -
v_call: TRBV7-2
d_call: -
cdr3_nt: TGTGCCAGCAGCTCAATGGGACTTCAAGAGACCCAGTACTTC
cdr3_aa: CASSSMGLQETQYF

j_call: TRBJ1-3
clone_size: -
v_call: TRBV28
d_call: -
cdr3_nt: TGTGCCAGCAGTTTTCATACGGGTTCTGGAAACACCATATATTTT
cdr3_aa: CASSFHTGSGNTIYF

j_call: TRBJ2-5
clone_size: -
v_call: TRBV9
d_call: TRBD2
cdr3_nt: TGTGCCAGCAGCGCTCTGACTAGCGGGAAGGAGACCCAGTACTTC
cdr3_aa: CASSALTSGKETQYF